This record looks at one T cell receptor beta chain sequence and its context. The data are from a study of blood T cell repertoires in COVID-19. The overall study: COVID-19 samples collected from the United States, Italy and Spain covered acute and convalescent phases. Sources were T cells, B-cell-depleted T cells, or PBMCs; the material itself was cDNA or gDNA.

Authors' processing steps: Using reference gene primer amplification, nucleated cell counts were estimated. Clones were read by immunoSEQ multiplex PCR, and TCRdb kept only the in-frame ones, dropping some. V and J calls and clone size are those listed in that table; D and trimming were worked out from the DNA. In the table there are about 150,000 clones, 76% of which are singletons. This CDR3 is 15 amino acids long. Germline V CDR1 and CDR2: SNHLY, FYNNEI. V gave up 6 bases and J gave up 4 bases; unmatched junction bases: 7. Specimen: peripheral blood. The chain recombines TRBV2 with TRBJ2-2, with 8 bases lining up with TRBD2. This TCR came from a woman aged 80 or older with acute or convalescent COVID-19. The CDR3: CASRSWTSPTGELFF. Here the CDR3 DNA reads TGTGCCAGCAGATCCTGGACTAGCCCCACCGGGGAGCTGTTTTTT.